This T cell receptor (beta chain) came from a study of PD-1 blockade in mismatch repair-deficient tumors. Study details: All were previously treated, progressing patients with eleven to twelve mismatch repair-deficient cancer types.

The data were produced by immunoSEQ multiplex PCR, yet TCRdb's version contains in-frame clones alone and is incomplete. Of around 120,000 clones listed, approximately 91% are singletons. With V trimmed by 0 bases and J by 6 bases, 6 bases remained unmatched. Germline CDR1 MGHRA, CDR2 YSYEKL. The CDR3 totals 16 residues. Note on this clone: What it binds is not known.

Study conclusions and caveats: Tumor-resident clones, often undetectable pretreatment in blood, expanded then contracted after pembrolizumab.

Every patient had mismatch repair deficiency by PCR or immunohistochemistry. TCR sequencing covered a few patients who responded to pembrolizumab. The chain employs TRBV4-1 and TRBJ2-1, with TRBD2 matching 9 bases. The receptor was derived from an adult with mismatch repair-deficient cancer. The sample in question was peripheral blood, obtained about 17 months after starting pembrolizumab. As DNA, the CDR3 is TGCGCCAGCAGCCAAGAAGGTAGCGGGAGTATCAATGAGCAGTTCTTC. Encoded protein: CASSQEGSGSINEQFF.